This T cell receptor beta chain was captured in a study of T cells in localized non-small cell lung cancer. Using immunoSEQ multiplex PCR, the repertoire was profiled, and TCRdb retains in-frame clones only, with some absent. The sample shows 55,000 to 80,000 clones, 84% of them seen only once. Germline values: CDR1 SGHDN, CDR2 FVKESK. This CDR3 has 16 residues. Trimming removed 0 bases from V and 3 bases from J; junction bases left unmatched: 7. The genes are TRBV14 and TRBJ1-1, with 7 bases lining up with TRBD1. This clonotype was obtained from an older female donor with stage I lung adenocarcinoma. The sample consisted of peripheral blood, taken before any cancer treatment. The CDR3 nucleotides are TGTGCCAGCAGCCAAGAAAGGGGGCCGGGAGACACTGAAGCTTTCTTT. Translated: CASSQERGPGDTEAFF.